The present T cell receptor (beta chain) was sequenced within a study of blood T cell repertoires in COVID-19. CDR1 and CDR2 from the germline V gene are MRHNA and SNTAGT. CDR3 length: 13 amino acids. V dropped 3 bases and J dropped 9 bases, with 15 bases sitting between them. Living in 25 or so US areas, the participants were between roughly 18 and 89 years of age. Participants reported their clinical history, and cohort assignment relied on those reports. This clone was seen once. Per the authors' pipeline: Amplification of reference gene primers was used by the study to estimate nucleated cell counts. The data were produced by immunoSEQ multiplex PCR, yet TCRdb's version contains in-frame clones alone and is incomplete. V, J and clone size are those of that table, while D and trimming were read from the DNA. The data show 300,000 to 400,000 clones, around 90% seen once.

V gene TRBV6-4 combines with J gene TRBJ2-7, with D possibly being TRBD1 (5 bases). Material: PBMCs or T cells enriched from blood (not recorded which). The source is a man between 60 and 75 years old who had recovered from COVID-19. The CDR3 here is CASSDPGIVRQYF. The CDR3 DNA sequence: TGTGCCAGCAGTGATCCAGGGATCGTGAGGCAGTACTTC.